The 8 T cell receptor beta chains in this list originate from one sample, sequenced in a study of cytomegalovirus exposure and HLA in healthy donors. This table comes from immunoSEQ multiplex PCR, and its TCRdb copy is limited to in-frame clones, with some not included. The repertoire has approximately 110,000 clones, 85% to 95% of them found once; the top ten carry 1% to 1.5%. The specimen was PBMCs. The receptors were sampled from a woman younger than 30 in good health and CMV-seronegative.

The rearrangement uses TRBV4-1 and TRBJ1-2; 9 bases line up with TRBD1. Germline V gene sequence: CDR1 MGHRA, CDR2 YSYEKL. The CDR3 consists of 21 residues. V shed 0 bases, J shed 2 bases, and the junction held 19 bases outside the gene matches. The CDR3 here is CASSQDLGGRTGEKRNYGYTF. The CDR3 DNA sequence: TGCGCCAGCAGCCAAGATTTGGGCGGAAGGACAGGGGAAAAAAGGAACTATGGCTACACCTTC.

In its sample, this clone was seen once. The V and J genes are TRBV2 and TRBJ2-1; 9 positions match TRBD2. The germline V gene has CDR1 SNHLY and CDR2 FYNNEI. The CDR3 extends over 16 amino acids. Germline trimming cut 6 bases from V and 7 bases from J; bases unmatched to any gene: 13. The CDR3 sequence: CASRDGGREGRNEQFF. CDR3 nucleotides: TGTGCCAGCAGAGACGGTGGGCGGGAGGGCCGTAATGAGCAGTTCTTC.

In DNA, the CDR3 is TGTGCCAGTAGTCTACATTGGGGCAGTACGGGGGCCAACGTCCTGACTTTC. Translating gives CASSLHWGSTGANVLTF. V gene TRBV19 combines with J gene TRBJ2-6; possibly TRBD1 for D (5 bases). The CDR3 length is 17 residues. With 5 bases removed from V and 4 bases from J, the gap between germline ends came to 18 bases. CDR1 LNHDA and CDR2 SQIVND come from the germline V gene (reference sequence). Together with reference TRBV19 and TRBJ2-6, the CDR3 gives the full variable domain: DGGITQSPKYLFRKEGQNVTLSCEQNLNHDAMYWYRQDPGQGLRLIYYSQIVNDFQKGDIAEGYSVSREKKESFPLTVTSAQKNPTAFYLCASSLHWGSTGANVLTFGAGSRLTVL.

J is TRBJ2-7 and V is TRBV28; D gene uncertain. This CDR3 is built from 13 residues. The germline V gene has CDR1 MDHEN and CDR2 SYDVKM. The V end lost 2 bases, the J end lost 3 bases, and 8 bases lay between the germline ends. CDR3 protein: CASSLVAVYEQYF. The DNA for the CDR3 is TGTGCCAGCAGTTTAGTTGCGGTCTACGAGCAGTACTTC.

This chain uses TRBV28 with TRBJ1-5, with unresolved D. The V end lost 3 bases, the J end lost 1 base, and 7 bases lay between the germline ends. Per germline, CDR1 MDHEN and CDR2 SYDVKM. The CDR3 is made up of 14 amino acids. CDR3 nucleotide sequence: TGTGCCAGCAGTTTCCACAGAAGCAATCAGCCCCAGCATTTT. It is translated as CASSFHRSNQPQHF.

V usage is TRBV5-6 and J usage is TRBJ2-1; possible D gene TRBD2, 6 bases. V was pared by 0 bases and J by 8 bases, with 18 bases between. This CDR3 has 16 amino acids. CDR1 SGHDT and CDR2 YYEEEE come from the germline V gene. This CDR3 is CASSLDGRDSVHEQFF. The CDR3 DNA reads as TGTGCCAGCAGCTTGGATGGCCGGGACTCTGTCCATGAGCAGTTCTTC.

The chain's CDR3 is CASQGGSGGYVAFF. CDR3 DNA: TGTGCCAGCCAAGGAGGGAGCGGGGGATATGTAGCTTTCTTT. The V call is TRBV6-5, the J call TRBJ1-1; a weak D match, TRBD1 (5 bases). Per the germline V gene, CDR1 is MNHEY and CDR2 is SVGAGI. V was shortened by 8 bases and J by 10 bases, with 23 bases between the two germline ends. The CDR3 is 14 residues long.

The rearrangement joins TRBV4-2 to TRBJ2-1; the match to TRBD2 covers 7 bases. Looked up from germline, CDR1 is LGHNA and CDR2 is YNFKEQ. J lost 4 bases, V lost 1 base, and 7 bases had no gene match. The CDR3 runs 16 residues. As DNA, the CDR3 is TGTGCCAGCAGCCAAGCGGGGGGAGGTAATTACAATGAGCAGTTCTTC. It codes for CASSQAGGGNYNEQFF.